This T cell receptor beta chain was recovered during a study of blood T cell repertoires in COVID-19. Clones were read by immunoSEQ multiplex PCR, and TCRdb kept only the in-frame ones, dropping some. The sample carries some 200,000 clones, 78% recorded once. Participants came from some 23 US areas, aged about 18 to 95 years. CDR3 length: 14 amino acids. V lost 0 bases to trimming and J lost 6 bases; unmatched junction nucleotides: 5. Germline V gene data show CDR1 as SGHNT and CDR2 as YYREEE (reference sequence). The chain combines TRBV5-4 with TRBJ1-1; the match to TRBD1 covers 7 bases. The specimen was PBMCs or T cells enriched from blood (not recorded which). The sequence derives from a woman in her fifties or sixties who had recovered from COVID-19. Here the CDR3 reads CASSLDVGGSEAFF. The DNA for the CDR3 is TGTGCCAGCAGCTTGGATGTAGGGGGCTCTGAAGCTTTCTTT.